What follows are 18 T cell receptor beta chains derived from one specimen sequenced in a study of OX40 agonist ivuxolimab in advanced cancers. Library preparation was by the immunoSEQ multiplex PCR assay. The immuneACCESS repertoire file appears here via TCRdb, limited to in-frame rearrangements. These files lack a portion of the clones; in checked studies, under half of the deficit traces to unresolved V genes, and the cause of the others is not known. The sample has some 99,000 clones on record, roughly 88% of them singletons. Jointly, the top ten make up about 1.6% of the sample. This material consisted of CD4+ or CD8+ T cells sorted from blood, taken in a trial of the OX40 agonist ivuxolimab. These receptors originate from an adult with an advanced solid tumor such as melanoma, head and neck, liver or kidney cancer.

CDR3 loop: CASTGDYCSYEQYF. CDR3 sequence (DNA): TGTGCCAGCACCGGAGACTATTGCTCCTACGAGCAGTACTTC. The rearrangement joins TRBV6-4 to TRBJ2-7, with a weak D call TRBD2 (5 bases). V lost 7 bases and J 0 bases, leaving 13 bases between the germline ends. The CDR3 extends over 14 amino acids. The V gene's germline CDR1 is MRHNA and CDR2 SNTAGT.

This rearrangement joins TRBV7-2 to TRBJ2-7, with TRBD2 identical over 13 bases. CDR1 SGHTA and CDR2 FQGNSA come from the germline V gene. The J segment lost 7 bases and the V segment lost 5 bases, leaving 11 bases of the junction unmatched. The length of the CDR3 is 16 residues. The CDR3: CASSKTSGRLGGEQYF. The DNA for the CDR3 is TGTGCCAGCAGCAAGACTAGCGGGAGGTTAGGGGGGGAGCAGTACTTC.

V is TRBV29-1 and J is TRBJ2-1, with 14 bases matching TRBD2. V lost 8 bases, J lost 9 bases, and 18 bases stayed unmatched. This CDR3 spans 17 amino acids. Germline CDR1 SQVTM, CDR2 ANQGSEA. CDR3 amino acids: CSLQTTSGRAGATEQFF. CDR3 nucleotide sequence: TGCAGCCTACAAACGACTAGCGGGAGGGCCGGGGCCACTGAGCAGTTCTTC.

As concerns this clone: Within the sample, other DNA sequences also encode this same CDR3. CDR3 nucleotides: TGCGCCAGCAGCTTGGGGCTCCAAGAGACCCAGTACTTC. Protein: CASSLGLQETQYF. The gene calls are TRBV5-1 and TRBJ2-5; D unresolved. CDR1 is SGHRS and CDR2 is YFSETQ in the germline V gene. The V and J ends lost 0 bases and 1 base respectively, with 4 bases between them. This CDR3 is 13 amino acids long.

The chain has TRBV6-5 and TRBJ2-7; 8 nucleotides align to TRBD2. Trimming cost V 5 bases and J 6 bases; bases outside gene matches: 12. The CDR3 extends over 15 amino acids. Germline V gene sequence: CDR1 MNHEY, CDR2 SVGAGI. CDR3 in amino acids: CASSTPWGLGVEQYF. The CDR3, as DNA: TGTGCCAGCAGTACTCCCTGGGGACTAGGGGTCGAGCAGTACTTC.

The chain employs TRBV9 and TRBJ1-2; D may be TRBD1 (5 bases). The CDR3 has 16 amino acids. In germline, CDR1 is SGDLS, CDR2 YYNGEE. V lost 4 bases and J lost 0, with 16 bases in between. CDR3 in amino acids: CASSPRDGATNYGYTF. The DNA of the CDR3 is TGTGCCAGCAGCCCCCGGGACGGAGCTACTAACTATGGCTACACCTTC.

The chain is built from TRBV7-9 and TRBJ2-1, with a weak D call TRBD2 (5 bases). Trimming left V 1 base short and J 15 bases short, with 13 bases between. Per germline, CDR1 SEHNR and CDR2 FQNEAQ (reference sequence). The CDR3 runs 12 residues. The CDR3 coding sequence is TGTGCCAGCAGCTTAGAACTAGTTAGGCGGTTCTTC. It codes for CASSLELVRRFF.

The CDR3 loop is CAWSSYEQYF. CDR3 nucleotide sequence: TGTGCCTGGTCCTCTTACGAGCAGTACTTC. The rearrangement joins TRBV30 to TRBJ2-7; no firm D call. Deletions cut 5 bases from V and 4 bases from J, with 6 bases between. The CDR3 is made up of 10 amino acids. The germline V gene encodes CDR1 GTSNPN and CDR2 SVGIG (reference sequence).

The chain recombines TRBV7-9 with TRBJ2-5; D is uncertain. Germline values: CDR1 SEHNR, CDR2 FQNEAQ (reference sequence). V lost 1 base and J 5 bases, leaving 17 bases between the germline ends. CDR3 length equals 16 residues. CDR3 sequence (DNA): TGTGCCAGCAGCTTAGATCGGTCCGGGTATGGGGAGACCCAGTACTTC. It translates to CASSLDRSGYGETQYF.

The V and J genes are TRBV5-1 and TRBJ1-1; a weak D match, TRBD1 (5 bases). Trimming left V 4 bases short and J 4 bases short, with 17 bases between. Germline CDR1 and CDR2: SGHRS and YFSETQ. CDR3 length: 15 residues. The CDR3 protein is CASSPTGGLGTEAFF. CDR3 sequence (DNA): TGCGCCAGCAGCCCTACGGGGGGGTTGGGCACTGAAGCTTTCTTT.

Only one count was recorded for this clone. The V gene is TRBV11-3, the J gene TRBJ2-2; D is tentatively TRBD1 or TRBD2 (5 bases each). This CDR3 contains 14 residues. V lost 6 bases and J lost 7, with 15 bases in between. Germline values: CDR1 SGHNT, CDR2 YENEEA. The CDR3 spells CASSTGTRDGELFF. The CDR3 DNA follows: TGTGCCAGCAGTACCGGGACCAGGGACGGGGAGCTGTTTTTT.

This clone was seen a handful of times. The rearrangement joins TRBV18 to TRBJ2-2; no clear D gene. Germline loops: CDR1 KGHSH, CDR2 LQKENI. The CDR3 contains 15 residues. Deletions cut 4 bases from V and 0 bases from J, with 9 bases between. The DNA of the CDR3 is TGTGCCAGCTCACTTTCCGGCTCGAACACCGGGGAGCTGTTTTTT. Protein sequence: CASSLSGSNTGELFF.

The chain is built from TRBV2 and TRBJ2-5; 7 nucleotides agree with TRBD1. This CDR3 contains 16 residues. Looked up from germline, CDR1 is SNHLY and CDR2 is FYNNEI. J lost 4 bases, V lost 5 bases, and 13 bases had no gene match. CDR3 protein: CASSPETGAPTETQYF. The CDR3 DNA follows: TGTGCCAGCAGTCCCGAAACAGGGGCCCCCACAGAGACCCAGTACTTC.

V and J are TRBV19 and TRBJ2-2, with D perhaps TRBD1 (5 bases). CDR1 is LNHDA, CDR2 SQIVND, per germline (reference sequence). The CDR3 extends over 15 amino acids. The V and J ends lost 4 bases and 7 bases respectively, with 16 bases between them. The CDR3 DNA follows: TGTGCCAGTAGTAAGCAGGGATCGGTTGACGGGGAGCTGTTTTTT. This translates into CASSKQGSVDGELFF.

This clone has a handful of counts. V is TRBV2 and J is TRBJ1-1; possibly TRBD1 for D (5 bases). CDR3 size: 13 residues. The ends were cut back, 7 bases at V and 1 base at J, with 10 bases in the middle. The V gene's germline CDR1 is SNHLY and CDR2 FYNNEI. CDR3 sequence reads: CASIPDTNTEAFF. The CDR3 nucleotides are TGTGCCAGCATTCCGGACACGAACACTGAAGCTTTCTTT.

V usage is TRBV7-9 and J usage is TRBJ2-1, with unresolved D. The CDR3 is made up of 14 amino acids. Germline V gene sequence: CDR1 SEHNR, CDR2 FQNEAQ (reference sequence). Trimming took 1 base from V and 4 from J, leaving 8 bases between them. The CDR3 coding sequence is TGTGCCAGCAGCTTAGGAAACTCTTACAATGAGCAGTTCTTC. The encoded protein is CASSLGNSYNEQFF.

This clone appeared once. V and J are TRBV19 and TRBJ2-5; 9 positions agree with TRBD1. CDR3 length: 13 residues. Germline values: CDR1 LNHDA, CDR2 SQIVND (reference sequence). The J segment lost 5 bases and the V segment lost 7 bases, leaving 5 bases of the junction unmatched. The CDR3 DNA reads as TGTGCCAGTAACAGGGGGCGCGCCGAGACCCAGTACTTC. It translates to CASNRGRAETQYF.

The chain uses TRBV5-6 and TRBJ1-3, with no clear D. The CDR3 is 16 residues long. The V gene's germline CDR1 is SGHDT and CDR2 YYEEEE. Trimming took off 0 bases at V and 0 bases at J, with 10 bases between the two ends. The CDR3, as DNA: TGTGCCAGCAGCTTGGGCAGGACCCTCTCTGGAAACACCATATATTTT. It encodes CASSLGRTLSGNTIYF.